The rows below give T cell receptor beta chains drawn from one sample of a study of CD8+ T cells in alopecia areata. Method: immunoSEQ multiplex PCR; TCRdb's copy keeps in-frame clones and lacks some. This sample carries under 150,000 clones, about four fifths of them seen once, and the ten largest clones take 20% to 25%. The sequences come from CD8+ T cells sorted from blood, collected at week 4, from a patient treated with tofacitinib. The receptors shown here come from a human donor with alopecia areata. CDR3s include the opening cysteine and the closing phenylalanine or tryptophan. Each record gives: V gene, D gene, J gene, CDR3 protein, CDR3 DNA. D genes are given only for firm matches.

v_call: TRBV9
d_call: TRBD1
j_call: TRBJ2-7
cdr3_aa: CASSGGTGLGEQYF
cdr3_nt: TGTGCCAGCAGCGGGGGGACAGGTTTAGGCGAGCAGTACTTC

v_call: TRBV5-6
d_call: NA
j_call: TRBJ1-2
cdr3_aa: CASSLSHIYGYTF
cdr3_nt: TGTGCCAGCAGCTTGTCCCACATATATGGCTACACCTTC

v_call: TRBV7-9
d_call: NA
j_call: TRBJ2-3
cdr3_aa: CASSEWAATSTDTQYF
cdr3_nt: TGTGCCAGCAGTGAGTGGGCAGCCACTAGCACAGATACGCAGTATTTT

v_call: TRBV5-4
d_call: NA
j_call: TRBJ2-2
cdr3_aa: CASSLGRGELFF
cdr3_nt: TGTGCCAGCAGCTTGGGCCGCGGGGAGCTGTTTTTT

v_call: TRBV30
d_call: TRBD1
j_call: TRBJ2-7
cdr3_aa: CAWRFSGRGPLSEQYF
cdr3_nt: TGTGCCTGGAGGTTCTCGGGCAGGGGGCCACTCTCCGAGCAGTACTTC

v_call: TRBV2
d_call: TRBD1
j_call: TRBJ2-1
cdr3_aa: CASTGTGGWNEQFF
cdr3_nt: TGTGCCAGCACCGGGACAGGGGGATGGAATGAGCAGTTCTTC

v_call: TRBV27
d_call: TRBD1
j_call: TRBJ2-3
cdr3_aa: CASSRLGTGGTDTQYF
cdr3_nt: TGTGCCAGCAGTCGACTCGGGACAGGGGGCACAGATACGCAGTATTTT

v_call: TRBV7-7
d_call: NA
j_call: TRBJ2-5
cdr3_aa: CASRGGLQETQYF
cdr3_nt: TGTGCTAGCAGGGGGGGCCTCCAAGAGACCCAGTACTTC

v_call: TRBV4-1
d_call: NA
j_call: TRBJ2-7
cdr3_aa: CASSQQVGRGDEQYF
cdr3_nt: TGCGCCAGCAGCCAACAAGTGGGCAGGGGGGACGAGCAGTACTTC

v_call: TRBV29-1
d_call: NA
j_call: TRBJ2-7
cdr3_aa: CSVGVGATPSYEQYF
cdr3_nt: TGCAGCGTTGGAGTAGGAGCAACCCCCTCCTACGAGCAGTACTTC

v_call: TRBV4-1
d_call: TRBD2
j_call: TRBJ2-7
cdr3_aa: CASSQEAGVYYEQYF
cdr3_nt: TGCGCCAGCAGCCAAGAAGCGGGGGTCTACTACGAGCAGTACTTC